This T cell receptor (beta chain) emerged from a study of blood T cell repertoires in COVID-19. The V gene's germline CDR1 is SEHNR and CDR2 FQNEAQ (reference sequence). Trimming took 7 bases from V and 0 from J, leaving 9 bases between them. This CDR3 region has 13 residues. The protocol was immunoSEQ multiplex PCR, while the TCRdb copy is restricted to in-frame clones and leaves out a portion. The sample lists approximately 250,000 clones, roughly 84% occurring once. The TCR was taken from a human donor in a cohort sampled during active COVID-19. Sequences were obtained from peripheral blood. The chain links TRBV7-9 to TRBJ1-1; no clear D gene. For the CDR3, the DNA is TGTGCCAGCACGGAGAATATGAACACTGAAGCTTTCTTT. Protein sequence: CASTENMNTEAFF.